This is a list of T cell receptor beta chains from one sample in a study of blood T cell repertoires in COVID-19. Profiled with immunoSEQ multiplex PCR; TCRdb holds only in-frame clones, not every one. The table records under 75,000 clones, over 70% of them present only once. Sequencing input: peripheral blood. The receptors were gathered from a human donor in a cohort sampled during active COVID-19. Each CDR3 is given with its conserved first and last residue. The D gene is left open where the match is weak. Size is stated for part of the rows, as once, few or many counts, or as a class when the clone is expanded.

CDR3nt | CDR3aa | d_gene | abundance | j_gene | v_gene
TGCGCCAGCAGCTTGGACACCTTCCAAGAGACCCAGTACTTC | CASSLDTFQETQYF | . | . | TRBJ2-5 | TRBV5-1
TGTGCCTGGAGCCCGGAGCGGGAAAAACTGTTTTTT | CAWSPEREKLFF | . | . | TRBJ1-4 | TRBV30
TGTGCCAGCAGCTTAGGAGGGGGGGGGACTGAAGCTTTCTTT | CASSLGGGGTEAFF | . | . | TRBJ1-1 | TRBV7-2
TGTGCCAGTAGTATAGGTTATTCTGAAGCTTTCTTT | CASSIGYSEAFF | . | . | TRBJ1-1 | TRBV19
TGCAGCGTTGTGCTGAGGAACACCATATATTTT | CSVVLRNTIYF | . | . | TRBJ1-3 | TRBV29-1
TGTGCCAGCAGCCCCGGCGGGGGGGCCGGAATATACACCGGGGAGCTGTTTTTT | CASSPGGGAGIYTGELFF | TRBD2 | . | TRBJ2-2 | TRBV5-4
TGTGCCAGCAACGGCGTGGGCAGGGGGGCAGGATCACCCCTCCACTTT | CASNGVGRGAGSPLHF | TRBD1 | few | TRBJ1-6 | TRBV2
TGTGCCAGCAGACCGAGCTCTGGAAACACCATATATTTT | CASRPSSGNTIYF | . | . | TRBJ1-3 | TRBV12-3/TRBV12-4
TGCGCCAGCAGCCCACGGCCCTTGCGGGGCACAGATACGCAGTATTTT | CASSPRPLRGTDTQYF | . | . | TRBJ2-3 | TRBV5-1
TGTGCCAGCAGTAAAAGCGGGGGGGCGAGCACCGGGGAGCTGTTTTTT | CASSKSGGASTGELFF | TRBD2 | . | TRBJ2-2 | TRBV2
TGCGCCAGCAGCTTGGACGCAGGACTCAACGAGCAGTACTTC | CASSLDAGLNEQYF | . | . | TRBJ2-7 | TRBV5-1
TGCGCCAGCAGCATCTTACAGGGAGGGTTAAGCGAGCAGTACTTC | CASSILQGGLSEQYF | . | . | TRBJ2-7 | TRBV5-1
TGCGCCAGCAGTGAGTCGCCTAGAGGGCCCTACGAGCAGTACTTC | CASSESPRGPYEQYF | . | . | TRBJ2-7 | TRBV10-1
TGTGCCAGTAGTCCGACAGCGGATACGCAGTATTTT | CASSPTADTQYF | . | . | TRBJ2-3 | TRBV19
TGCGCCAGCAGCCAGCTAGCGGGGGGTTTGAATGAGCAGTTCTTC | CASSQLAGGLNEQFF | TRBD2 | . | TRBJ2-1 | TRBV4-1
TGTGCCAGCAGGAGGGCCTATAGCAATCAGCCCCAGCATTTT | CASRRAYSNQPQHF | . | . | TRBJ1-5 | TRBV28
TGTGCCAGCACCGGGGTGACGGAGGAGCAGTTCTTC | CASTGVTEEQFF | . | . | TRBJ2-1 | TRBV28
TGTGCCAGCAGCTCATGGTACAAAAATAATTCACCCCTCCACTTT | CASSSWYKNNSPLHF | . | . | TRBJ1-6 | TRBV5-6
TGTGCCAGTAGTATCAGGGGGATTAGCAATCAGCCCCAGCATTTT | CASSIRGISNQPQHF | TRBD1 | . | TRBJ1-5 | TRBV19
TGTGCCAGCAGCTCACAGGTCTCATTCTACGAGCAGTACTTC | CASSSQVSFYEQYF | . | . | TRBJ2-7 | TRBV7-9
TGTGCCAGCAGTAAGGACAACCTTAACTATGGCTACACCTTC | CASSKDNLNYGYTF | . | . | TRBJ1-2 | TRBV6-5
TGTGCCAGCAGCTTAGAGACAGGGGCTGGCTACACCTTC | CASSLETGAGYTF | TRBD1 | . | TRBJ1-2 | TRBV7-9
TGTGCCAGCATAGCTAGCGGGTCCTACAATGAGCAGTTCTTC | CASIASGSYNEQFF | TRBD2 | few | TRBJ2-1 | TRBV2
TGTGCCAGCTGTCTGGGGGCAGTGGGCCAAGAGACCCAGTACTTC | CASCLGAVGQETQYF | . | few | TRBJ2-5 | TRBV6-6
TGTGCCAGCAGTGAAGCGGGAACGGGCAATCAGCCCCAGCATTTT | CASSEAGTGNQPQHF | . | . | TRBJ1-5 | TRBV25-1
TGCGCCAGCAGCTCAACAGGGGGGGCCTACAATGAGCAGTTCTTC | CASSSTGGAYNEQFF | . | . | TRBJ2-1 | TRBV5-1
TGTGCCAGCAGTGGGCCAGGGCGAGGTCGAAACTATGGCTACACCTTC | CASSGPGRGRNYGYTF | . | . | TRBJ1-2 | TRBV6-1
TGTGCCAGCAGTCTTTCGAACACCGGGGAGCTGTTTTTT | CASSLSNTGELFF | . | . | TRBJ2-2 | TRBV27
TGCGCCAGCAGCCAAGACCCTAGCGGGAGGGCCAATGAGCAGTTCTTC | CASSQDPSGRANEQFF | TRBD2 | . | TRBJ2-1 | TRBV4-3
TGTGCCAGCAGCTCTGGTGGCCCTCCTGGAAACACCATATATTTT | CASSSGGPPGNTIYF | . | . | TRBJ1-3 | TRBV11-2
TGTGCCAGCAGCCGCAGACTAGCGGGAATCCACAATGAGCAGTTCTTC | CASSRRLAGIHNEQFF | TRBD2 | . | TRBJ2-1 | TRBV7-9
TGTGCCAGCAGTCCTCTTTACAGGGAAAATACGCAGTATTTT | CASSPLYRENTQYF | . | . | TRBJ2-3 | TRBV27